These T cell receptor beta chains were read from a single sample in a study of T cell responses to AZD1222 COVID-19 vaccine. Clones were sequenced by immunoSEQ multiplex PCR, and TCRdb holds only the in-frame ones, with some missing. Of 90,000 to 100,000 clones listed, roughly 80% are singletons. This sample comprised peripheral blood, obtained 28 days after the second AZD1222 dose. The receptor set was obtained from an adult who received the AZD1222 COVID-19 vaccine. The CDR3 runs from the conserved cysteine through the conserved F or W. D genes are given only for firm matches. Not every row has a clone size; where given, it reads once, few, many or a size class.

D gene | clone size | J gene | V gene | CDR3 DNA | CDR3 protein
- | - | TRBJ1-1 | TRBV7-8 | TGTGCCAGCAGCTTAGATGTGAGGGCTGAAGCTTTCTTT | CASSLDVRAEAFF
- | - | TRBJ1-2 | TRBV4-1 | TGCGCCAGCAGTGAAGCTCTCAACTATGGCTACACCTTC | CASSEALNYGYTF
TRBD1 | - | TRBJ1-2 | TRBV30 | TGTGCCTGGAGTCTTGGGACAGGTTCAAACTATGGCTACACCTTC | CAWSLGTGSNYGYTF
TRBD2 | - | TRBJ2-2 | TRBV10-3 | TGTGCCATCAGCACGGGGACTAGTTCGGCGACCGGGGAGCTGTTTTTT | CAISTGTSSATGELFF
- | - | TRBJ1-3 | TRBV11-1 | TGTGCCAGCAGCTTAGAAGGACCCTTCTCTGGAAACACCATATATTTT | CASSLEGPFSGNTIYF
- | - | TRBJ2-1 | TRBV4-2 | TGTGCCAGCAGCCCGGAGGGGTACAATGAGCAGTTCTTC | CASSPEGYNEQFF
- | - | TRBJ1-2 | TRBV7-9 | TGTGCCAGCACCCCCCAGGGCTCCTATGGCTACACCTTC | CASTPQGSYGYTF
- | - | TRBJ1-1 | TRBV24-1 | TGTGCCACCATCATACAGGGAACTGAAGCTTTCTTT | CATIIQGTEAFF
- | once | TRBJ1-6 | TRBV10-2 | TGCGCCAGCAGGCAAATGAGCCCCAATTCACCCCTCCACTTT | CASRQMSPNSPLHF
- | few | TRBJ2-7 | TRBV7-9 | TGTGCCAGCAGCTTAGACGTCGAATTACACGAGCAGTACTTC | CASSLDVELHEQYF
- | - | TRBJ2-2 | TRBV5-1 | TGCGCCAGCAGCTTTGGGGCGGCTTCGAACACCGGGGAGCTGTTTTTT | CASSFGAASNTGELFF
- | - | TRBJ2-7 | TRBV5-3 | TGTTCTAGGCGGCGAGGGCCTCGGCTCCTACGCGAGCAGTACTTC | CSRRRGPRLLREQYF
- | - | TRBJ2-7 | TRBV7-9 | TGTGCCAGCAGCTTAGTCTCGGGTAACGAGCAGTACTTC | CASSLVSGNEQYF
- | few | TRBJ1-1 | TRBV18 | TGTGCCAGCTCGTCCGGGTCCGGCACTGAAGCTTTCTTT | CASSSGSGTEAFF
TRBD2 | - | TRBJ2-7 | TRBV19 | TGTGCCAGTAGTCCAAAAGGGACTAGCGGGGGTTACGAGCAGTACTTC | CASSPKGTSGGYEQYF
- | - | TRBJ1-3 | TRBV6-5 | TGTGCCAGCAGTTCCTTTGCCTCTGGAAACACCATATATTTT | CASSSFASGNTIYF
- | - | TRBJ2-1 | TRBV9 | TGTGCCAGCAGCCGTCAACCGGGACCCACTAATGAGCAGTTCTTC | CASSRQPGPTNEQFF
- | - | TRBJ1-2 | TRBV6-5 | TGTGCCGGGACCCTGAGGGGGTGGGACTATGGCTACACCTTC | CAGTLRGWDYGYTF
- | once | TRBJ1-2 | TRBV5-5 | TGTGCCAGCAGCTCACGGGACAAGGTTCGGGGCTATGGCTACACCTTC | CASSSRDKVRGYGYTF
TRBD1 | - | TRBJ1-3 | TRBV7-3 | TGTGCCAGCAGCGCCGGACAGGGGAGCTCTGGAAACACCATATATTTT | CASSAGQGSSGNTIYF
- | - | TRBJ1-4 | TRBV5-4 | TGTGCCAGCAGCTTTCTCCACTGGACAACTAATGAAAAACTGTTTTTT | CASSFLHWTTNEKLFF
- | few | TRBJ2-1 | TRBV12-5 | TGTGCTAGCATGCCCCGAAATCTACGTGACGATGAGCAGTTCTTC | CASMPRNLRDDEQFF
- | once | TRBJ1-2 | TRBV7-8 | TGTGCCAGCAGCTCCCTACTGACAGGTCATGGCTACACCTTC | CASSSLLTGHGYTF
- | - | TRBJ1-1 | TRBV19 | TGTGCCAGTAGTATGGTCGGCAACACTGAAGCTTTCTTT | CASSMVGNTEAFF
- | - | TRBJ2-2 | TRBV7-2 | TGTGCCAGCAGTCCGCAAGGTGGCTTATCCACCGGGGAGCTGTTTTTT | CASSPQGGLSTGELFF
- | - | TRBJ2-5 | TRBV5-8 | TGTGCCAGCAGCCCCAGGGGTTCGGATGAGACCCAGTACTTC | CASSPRGSDETQYF
- | - | TRBJ1-1 | TRBV11-2 | TGTGCCAGCAGCTTACCTGCCTCTCAGGAAGCTTTCTTT | CASSLPASQEAFF